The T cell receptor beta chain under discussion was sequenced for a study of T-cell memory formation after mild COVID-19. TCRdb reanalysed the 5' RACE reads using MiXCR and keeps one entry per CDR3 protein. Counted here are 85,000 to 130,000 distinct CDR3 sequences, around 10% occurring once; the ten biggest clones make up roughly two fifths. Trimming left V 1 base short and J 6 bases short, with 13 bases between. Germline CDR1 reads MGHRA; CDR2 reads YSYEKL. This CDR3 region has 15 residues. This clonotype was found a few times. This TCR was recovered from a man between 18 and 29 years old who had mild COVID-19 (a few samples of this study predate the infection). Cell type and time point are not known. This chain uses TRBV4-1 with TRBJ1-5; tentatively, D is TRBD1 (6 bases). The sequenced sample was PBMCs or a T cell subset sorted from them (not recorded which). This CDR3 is CASSQAATGIQPQHF. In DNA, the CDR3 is TGCGCCAGCAGCCAAGCGGCTACAGGGATTCAGCCCCAGCATTTT.